These T cell receptor beta chains were read from a single sample in a study of glioma-infiltrating T cells. MiXCR, run by TCRdb on the multiplex PCR reads, gives a single entry per CDR3 protein. The sample has fewer than 950 distinct CDR3 sequences, about a sixth seen once. What was sequenced was glioma tissue, nonneoplastic brain tissue, or PBMCs (not recorded which). The source of these receptors is a human donor with low-grade glioma or glioblastoma, undergoing nonglioma brain surgery, or in good health (not recorded which). CDR3s leave out the opening cysteine and the closing phenylalanine or tryptophan. Fields, in order: V gene, clone size, CDR3 length, J gene, CDR3 protein. Size is omitted from some rows. Given values are once, few, many or a class for expanded clones.

V: TRBV12-3/TRBV12-4
size: medium-sized
length: 15
J: TRBJ2-3
CDR3: ASNQVAGGGHTDTQY

V: TRBV4-3
size: medium-sized
length: 13
J: TRBJ2-5
CDR3: ASSQEWTGRETQY

V: TRBV20-1
size: few
length: 10
J: TRBJ1-1
CDR3: SASGGNTEAF

V: TRBV4-1
size: medium-sized
length: 14
J: TRBJ2-5
CDR3: ASSQSGLAGVKTQY

V: TRBV5-1
size: NA
length: 15
J: TRBJ2-6
CDR3: ASSLDRGGSGANVLA

V: TRBV28
size: large
length: 13
J: TRBJ2-3
CDR3: ASSPLSGGTDTQY

V: TRBV2
size: medium-sized
length: 14
J: TRBJ2-5
CDR3: ASKGTSGSLGETQY

V: TRBV5-5
size: many
length: 17
J: TRBJ2-6
CDR3: ASSSRPGSGGSGANVLT

V: TRBV7-3
size: medium-sized
length: 12
J: TRBJ2-5
CDR3: ASSLQGSAETQY

V: TRBV12-3/TRBV12-4
size: medium-sized
length: 11
J: TRBJ1-2
CDR3: ASSFTGRGGYT

V: TRBV20-1
size: NA
length: 11
J: TRBJ2-1
CDR3: SAHSRAHNEQF

V: TRBV7-6
size: NA
length: 12
J: TRBJ2-1
CDR3: ASSLRSSPNEQF

V: TRBV29-1
size: many
length: 14
J: TRBJ2-3
CDR3: SVDRVALANTDTQY